The 3 T cell receptor beta chains below come from one sample, sequenced in a study of OX40 agonist ivuxolimab in advanced cancers. Some clones are missing from TCRdb's copy, which holds only in-frame ones; the method was immunoSEQ multiplex PCR. This sample has under 25,000 clones, with 75% to 90% found just once. The sample here was CD4+ or CD8+ T cells sorted from blood, taken in a trial of the OX40 agonist ivuxolimab. The receptors were sampled from an adult with an advanced solid tumor such as melanoma, head and neck, liver or kidney cancer.

V and J are TRBV2 and TRBJ1-5; no clear D gene. V lost 8 bases and J 3 bases, leaving 14 bases between the germline ends. Germline CDR1 reads SNHLY; CDR2 reads FYNNEI. This CDR3 has 14 residues. For the CDR3, the DNA is TGTGCCAGCCGCACTTGGGATACCAATCAGCCCCAGCATTTT. This sequence encodes CASRTWDTNQPQHF.

The genes are TRBV9 and TRBJ1-3; TRBD1 is a possible D gene (5 bases). V was trimmed by 2 bases and J by 4 bases, leaving 10 bases between them. The length of the CDR3 is 14 residues. CDR1 and CDR2 from the germline V gene are SGDLS and YYNGEE. The CDR3 region is CASSVLQEGNTIYF. The CDR3 coding sequence is TGTGCCAGCAGCGTCTTACAGGAAGGAAACACCATATATTTT.

J is TRBJ2-1 and V is TRBV7-9; D is uncertain. CDR3 length: 14 residues. The germline V gene has CDR1 SEHNR and CDR2 FQNEAQ (reference sequence). V was trimmed by 4 bases and J by 0 bases, leaving 7 bases between them. The chain's CDR3 is CASSWADSYNEQFF. CDR3 DNA: TGTGCCAGCAGCTGGGCAGACTCCTACAATGAGCAGTTCTTC.